A single sample is the source of the 13 T cell receptor beta chains below, sequenced in a study of blood T cells in healthy people across ages. The authors ran a second PCR of about 6 to 11 cycles using a sample-barcoded 5' primer and a J-beta primer mix. TCRdb fed the 5' RACE reads into MiXCR, producing one record per CDR3 protein. The table records around 800,000 distinct CDR3 sequences, roughly 50% of them present only once. Sequencing used blood. The receptors were sampled from a man at least 80 years old in good health.

Notes on this clonotype: A junction boundary mismatches the germline segment, possibly from a read error. The chain uses TRBV2 and TRBJ2-7; TRBD1 aligns across 10 bases. The CDR3 covers 14 residues. Germline assignment: CDR1 SNHLY and CDR2 FYNNEI. For the CDR3, the DNA is TGTGCCAGCACCCTGACAGGGGGCTCCTACAAGCAGTACTTC. Its translation is CASTLTGGSYKQYF.

The CDR3 is CASSQNQEKGGDGYTF. The CDR3, as DNA: TGTGCCAGCAGCCAAAATCAGGAGAAGGGGGGAGATGGCTACACCTTC. The rearrangement uses TRBV3-1 and TRBJ1-2, with D perhaps matching TRBD1 (6 bases). Germline assignment: CDR1 LGHDT and CDR2 YNNKEL (reference sequence). The CDR3 is 16 amino acids. The germline V and J ends were trimmed by 2 bases and 6 bases, with 19 bases remaining between them.

With regard to this clonotype: The limits of the CDR3 on the DNA are not certain, so only TCRdb's listed CDR3 is given. The J gene is TRBJ2-4, the V gene TRBV28. Per germline, CDR1 MDHEN and CDR2 SYDVKM. The CDR3 extends over 15 residues, inclusive of both ends. CDR3: CASSSSDLAKNIQYF.

The rearrangement links TRBV3-1 to TRBJ1-2; D is ambiguous. Trimming took 1 base from V and 5 from J, leaving 14 bases between them. The CDR3 is 15 residues long. Germline lookup yields CDR1 LGHDT and CDR2 YNNKEL (reference sequence). CDR3 sequence (DNA): TGTGCCAGCAGCCAAGTTGGGCAGGTCCCTTATGGCTACACCTTC. Its translation is CASSQVGQVPYGYTF.

This clonotype was seen just once. CDR3 DNA: TGTGCCAGCAGTGATGACGGGAGGGTGAACAGATACGCGTATTTT. Translating gives CASSDDGRVNRYAYF. The rearrangement uses TRBV6-1 and TRBJ2-3, with 8 bases identical to TRBD2. This CDR3 spans 15 amino acids. V was clipped by 3 bases and J by 14 bases; unmatched bases: 16. The germline gives CDR1 MNHNS, CDR2 SASEGT.

V and J are TRBV9 and TRBJ2-5; D is possibly TRBD1 or TRBD2 (5 bases each). The DNA end is more similar to TRBJ2-7, so the J call may be wrong. This CDR3 has 15 residues. The germline V gene has CDR1 SGDLS and CDR2 YYNGEE. In nucleotides, the CDR3 is TGTGCCAGCAGCGTACGGGGCGATTTCTCCTACGAGCAGTACTTC. This sequence encodes CASSVRGDFSYEQYF.

This clonotype appeared once. The rearrangement uses TRBV5-1 and TRBJ2-4, with D unresolved. TRBJ2-7 explains the end of the DNA better; the J call may be wrong. This CDR3 is 15 amino acids long. Germline CDR1 and CDR2: SGHRS and YFSETQ. DNA of the CDR3: TGCGCCAGCAGCTATCAGGCATCAGCCACCTACGAGCAGTACTTC. Its protein product is CASSYQASATYEQYF.

This chain joins TRBV3-1 and TRBJ2-4, with D unclear. The J call may be in error: the DNA end matches TRBJ2-7 better. In germline, CDR1 is LGHDT, CDR2 YNNKEL (reference sequence). CDR3 size: 15 residues. CDR3: CASSQGYTYSYEQYF. The CDR3 DNA reads TGTGCCAGCAGCCAAGGATACACCTACTCCTACGAGCAGTACTTC.

V is TRBV5-1 and J is TRBJ2-1, with D perhaps matching TRBD1 or TRBD2 (5 bases each). V lost 4 bases to trimming and J lost 8 bases, with 19 bases between them. The CDR3 length is 15 residues. From germline, CDR1 is SGHRS and CDR2 YFSETQ. The CDR3 here is CASSVGDGVADEQFF. CDR3 in DNA: TGCGCCAGCAGCGTGGGGGACGGAGTGGCGGATGAGCAGTTCTTC. Variable domain in full (rest from reference TRBV5-1 and TRBJ2-1): KAGVTQTPRYLIKTRGQQVTLSCSPISGHRSVSWYQQTPGQGLQFLFEYFSETQRNKGNFPGRFSGRQFSNSRSEMNVSTLELGDSALYLCASSVGDGVADEQFFGPGTRLTVL.

The chain couples TRBV28 to TRBJ2-3; possible D gene TRBD2, 5 bases. CDR1 MDHEN and CDR2 SYDVKM come from the germline V gene. CDR3 length: 12 amino acids. Trimming removed 8 bases at V and 2 bases at J, with 8 bases between. CDR3 coding DNA: TGTGCCAGCGGGAGTCCCACAGATACGCAGTATTTT. Translation: CASGSPTDTQYF.

J is TRBJ2-1 and V is TRBV20-1, with 12 positions matching TRBD2. The ends lost 3 bases at V and 8 bases at J; junction bases unmatched: 2. The CDR3 is 13 amino acids. CDR1 is DFQATT, CDR2 SNEGSKA, per germline (reference sequence). The CDR3 sequence: CSARGLAGHEQFF. CDR3 coding DNA: TGCAGTGCTAGGGGACTAGCGGGCCATGAGCAGTTCTTC.

The rearrangement uses TRBV11-2 and TRBJ2-5; D unresolved. Germline CDR1 SGHAT, CDR2 FQNNGV. The CDR3 consists of 14 residues. V was clipped by 6 bases and J by 5 bases, with 16 bases between them. CDR3 coding DNA: TGTGCCAGCAGGTCACTACGGTTGGGGGAGACCCAGTACTTC. Protein: CASRSLRLGETQYF.

This clonotype was seen a handful of times. The CDR3 spells CASSGWTGSDEQFF. As DNA, the CDR3 is TGTGCCAGCAGTGGGTGGACAGGGTCCGATGAGCAGTTCTTC. The chain combines TRBV25-1 with TRBJ2-1; TRBD1 aligns across 8 bases. Germline trimming cut 4 bases from V and 8 bases from J; bases unmatched to any gene: 7. The germline V gene has CDR1 MGHDK and CDR2 SYGVNS. This CDR3 has 14 amino acids.